This entry features one TCR beta chain sequence. Its antigen is currently unknown. This entry belongs to a study of cytomegalovirus exposure and HLA in healthy donors. The study, taken as a whole, reports: For most TCR beta V segments, an earlier analysis put the productive rate at about 87% or about 30% of the time.

The primer mix had 60 Vbeta and 13 Jbeta primers. Sequencing used immunoSEQ multiplex PCR; TCRdb keeps in-frame clones, though not all of them. The repertoire includes under 250,000 clones, 70% to 90% of them detected once, and almost 8% sits in the top ten. Losses at the gene ends were 4 bases for V and 6 bases for J; bases not matched to a gene: 3. CDR3 length: 14 amino acids. Germline CDR1 is SEHNR and CDR2 is FQNEAQ (reference sequence). The sequenced material came from PBMCs. This chain joins TRBV7-9 and TRBJ2-2, with 9 bases lining up with TRBD1. The sequence was obtained from a woman between 55 and 75 years old in good health and CMV-seropositive. Here the CDR3 DNA reads TGTGCCAGCAGCTGGGACAGGGCCGCCGGGGAGCTGTTTTTT. Translation: CASSWDRAAGELFF.